These 9 T cell receptor beta chains came from one sample sequenced in a study of vaccination and CD4 T cells after COVID-19. Sequenced with the Oncomine TCR Beta short-read assay was DNA taken from cultured CD4+ T cells. A single record per CDR3 protein comes from TCRdb applying MiXCR to the PCR reads. The table records fewer than 4,500 distinct CDR3 sequences, 30% to 45% of them present only once. These TCRs' antigens remain unknown. As to treatment: roughly 10-day PBMC culture with coronavirus spike peptide pools or control peptides (ViraFEST assay). The sequencing sample was made of CD4+ T cells from blood, cultured in vitro. Every receptor here comes from a human donor who had recovered from COVID-19.

The chain employs TRBV6-1 and TRBJ2-7; D call uncertain. V was cut by 5 bases and J by 3 bases, with 20 bases left in between. Germline V gives CDR1 MNHNS, CDR2 SASEGT. The CDR3 covers 16 residues. CDR3: CASSPLPTPDGYEQYF. DNA of the CDR3: TGTGCCAGCAGTCCCCTCCCCACACCGGATGGCTACGAGCAGTACTTC.

In this sample, this clonotype is medium-sized. The chain couples TRBV12-3 or TRBV12-4 to TRBJ2-7; D may be TRBD2 (6 bases). V lost 5 bases to trimming and J lost 3 bases, with 11 bases between them. This CDR3 is built from 13 residues. The CDR3 nucleotides are TGTGCCAGCAGTGCGGGACGGGTCTACGAGCAGTACTTC. This sequence encodes CASSAGRVYEQYF.

The chain links TRBV20-1 to TRBJ1-1; the D is unclear. The CDR3 totals 12 residues. Trimming removed 7 bases from V and 2 bases from J, with 11 bases in between. Germline CDR1 and CDR2: DFQATT and SNEGSKA (reference sequence). The CDR3 loop reads CSVSRVNTEAFF. CDR3 DNA: TGCAGTGTTTCGCGGGTCAACACTGAAGCTTTCTTT.

The chain couples TRBV18 to TRBJ1-1; D possibly corresponds to TRBD1 (5 bases). V lost 7 bases and J 4 bases, leaving 16 bases between the germline ends. From germline, CDR1 is KGHSH and CDR2 LQKENI. The CDR3 is 14 residues long. The CDR3 DNA reads TGTGCCAGCTACCTAGGGGAAGTGGGCACTGAAGCTTTCTTT. As protein: CASYLGEVGTEAFF.

This clonotype was detected only a few times. J is TRBJ1-2 and V is TRBV7-2, with unresolved D. The V and J ends lost 4 bases and 8 bases respectively, with 11 bases between them. CDR1 is SGHTA and CDR2 is FQGNSA in the germline V gene. The CDR3 runs to 12 residues. Written as DNA, the CDR3 is TGTGCCAGCAGCTCCTCCGCCGGGGGCTACACCTTC. Encoded protein: CASSSSAGGYTF.

The CDR3 nucleotides read TGTGCCAGCAGAGGACAGGGGGCTGGTTCACCCCTCCACTTT. Translated: CASRGQGAGSPLHF. V and J are TRBV6-1 and TRBJ1-6, with 11 positions matching TRBD1. V shed 6 bases and J 9 bases; nucleotides not matched to a gene: 4. The CDR3 is made up of 14 amino acids. CDR1 and CDR2 from the germline V gene are MNHNS and SASEGT.

This clonotype was counted a few times. This chain uses TRBV2 with TRBJ2-2; no reliable D call. The germline gives CDR1 SNHLY, CDR2 FYNNEI. This CDR3 region has 14 residues. Trimming removed 10 bases from V and 4 bases from J, with 16 bases in between. The CDR3 DNA sequence: TGTGCCACTCGCTTGGACGTCACCACCGGGGAGCTGTTTTTT. It translates to CATRLDVTTGELFF.

Within the sample, this clonotype is medium-sized (0.01 to 0.1%). The chain couples TRBV12-3 or TRBV12-4 to TRBJ1-2, with no clear D. The V end lost 5 bases, the J end lost 13 bases, and 14 bases lay between the germline ends. The CDR3 covers 11 residues. For the CDR3, the DNA is TGTGCCAGCAGTCTCAGACCGCCCCTCACCTTC. As protein: CASSLRPPLTF.

This clonotype appeared a few times. The J gene is TRBJ1-2, the V gene TRBV30; D is undetermined. The germline gives CDR1 GTSNPN, CDR2 SVGIG (reference sequence). The CDR3 sequence is 11 residues long. V lost 8 bases and J 6 bases, leaving 13 bases between the germline ends. DNA of the CDR3: TGTGCCGCGGACGGTCGAAATGGCTACACCTTC. It translates to CAADGRNGYTF.